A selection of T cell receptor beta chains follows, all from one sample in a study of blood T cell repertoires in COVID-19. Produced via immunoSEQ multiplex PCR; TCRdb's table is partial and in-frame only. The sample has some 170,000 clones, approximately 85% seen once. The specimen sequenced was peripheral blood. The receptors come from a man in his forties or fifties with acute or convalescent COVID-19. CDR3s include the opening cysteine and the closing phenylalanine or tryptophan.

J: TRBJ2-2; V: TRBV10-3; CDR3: CATAGRPNTGELFF
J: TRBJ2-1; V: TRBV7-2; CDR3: CASSGGGPSYNEQFF
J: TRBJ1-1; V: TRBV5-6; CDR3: CASSSWDREDEAFF
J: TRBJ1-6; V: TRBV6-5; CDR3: CASSYKTASYSPLHF
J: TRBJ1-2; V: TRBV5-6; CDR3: CASSPGGRVAGYTF
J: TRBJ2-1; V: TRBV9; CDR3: CASSSFRDSHNEQFF
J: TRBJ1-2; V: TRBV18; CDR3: CASSLERQPLRGYTF
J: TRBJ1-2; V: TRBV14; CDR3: CASSQAGQGALGYTF
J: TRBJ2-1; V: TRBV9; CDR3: CASSATGISSYNEQFF
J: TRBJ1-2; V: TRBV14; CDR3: CASRSLKGYTF
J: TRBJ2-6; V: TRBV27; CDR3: CASSSTGTPGANVLTF
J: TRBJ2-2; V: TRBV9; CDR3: CASSVAGAGSNTGELFF
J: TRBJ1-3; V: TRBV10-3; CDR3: CAISDRVRNTIYF
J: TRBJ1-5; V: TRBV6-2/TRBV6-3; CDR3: CASSYAGISNQPQHF
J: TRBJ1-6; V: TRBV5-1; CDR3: CASSLIGDSNSPLHF
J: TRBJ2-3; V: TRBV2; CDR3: CAQRGTTSTDTQYF
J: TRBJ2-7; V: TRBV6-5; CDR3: CASSFEVGGEQYF
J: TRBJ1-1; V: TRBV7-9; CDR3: CASSLPSGWNTEAFF
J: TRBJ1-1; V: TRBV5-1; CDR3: CASSPTSMPGTEAFF
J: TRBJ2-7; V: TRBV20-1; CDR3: CSGRLADEQYF
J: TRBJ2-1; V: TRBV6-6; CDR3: CASSLTGNNEQFF
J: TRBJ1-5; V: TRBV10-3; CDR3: CAISEKDSSNQPQHF
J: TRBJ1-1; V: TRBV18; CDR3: CASSPLGTGSTEAFF
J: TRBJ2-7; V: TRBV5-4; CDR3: CASSSQDRPSYEQYF
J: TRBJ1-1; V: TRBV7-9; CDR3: CASSLDRTEAFF
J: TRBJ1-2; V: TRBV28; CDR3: CASRIGGTYDGYTF
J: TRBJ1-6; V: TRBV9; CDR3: CASSVEGLPYNSPLHF
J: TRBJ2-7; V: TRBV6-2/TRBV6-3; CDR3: CASSSSLALDEQYF
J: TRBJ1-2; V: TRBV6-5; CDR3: CASIQTGFFDGYTF
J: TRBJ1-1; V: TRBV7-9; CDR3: CASSLSPGGRTEAFF
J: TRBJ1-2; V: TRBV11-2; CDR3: CASSPSNGGGYTF
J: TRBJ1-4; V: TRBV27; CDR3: CASSKGFGEKLFF
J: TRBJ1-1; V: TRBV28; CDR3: CASSIRGLGAFF
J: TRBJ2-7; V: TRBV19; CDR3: CASSGTEDYEQYF
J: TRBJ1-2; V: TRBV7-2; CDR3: CASSQHDGYTF
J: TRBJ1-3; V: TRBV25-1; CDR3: CASSEPRVRSGNTIYF
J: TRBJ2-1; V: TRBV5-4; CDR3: CASSPQGQGRNNEQFF
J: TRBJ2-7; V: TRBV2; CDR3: CASSREARRYEQYF
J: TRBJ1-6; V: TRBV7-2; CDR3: CASSLGAGKGSPLHF
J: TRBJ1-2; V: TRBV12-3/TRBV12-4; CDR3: CASSFSSRGGYTF
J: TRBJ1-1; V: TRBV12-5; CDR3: CASGLVRGPDLNTEAFF
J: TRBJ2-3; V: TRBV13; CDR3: CASSLTGWGGHTDTQYF
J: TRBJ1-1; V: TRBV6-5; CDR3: CASRVRQGNTEAFF